Only a few counts were recorded for the clone carrying this T cell receptor beta chain. These data come from a study of blood T cell repertoires in COVID-19. TCRdb's copy holds only in-frame clones and misses some; the assay was immunoSEQ multiplex PCR. The data show tens of thousands of clones, around nine tenths seen once. Germline V lookup: CDR1 SGHVS, CDR2 FQNEAQ. V was pared by 2 bases and J by 2 bases, with 11 bases between. The CDR3 length is 15 residues. The V call is TRBV7-8, the J call TRBJ2-3; D might be TRBD2 (5 bases). Specimen: peripheral blood. The sequence derives from an elderly woman with active COVID-19. The CDR3 here is CASSLISGYTDTQYF. CDR3 nucleotide sequence: TGTGCCAGCAGCTTAATCAGCGGATACACAGATACGCAGTATTTT.